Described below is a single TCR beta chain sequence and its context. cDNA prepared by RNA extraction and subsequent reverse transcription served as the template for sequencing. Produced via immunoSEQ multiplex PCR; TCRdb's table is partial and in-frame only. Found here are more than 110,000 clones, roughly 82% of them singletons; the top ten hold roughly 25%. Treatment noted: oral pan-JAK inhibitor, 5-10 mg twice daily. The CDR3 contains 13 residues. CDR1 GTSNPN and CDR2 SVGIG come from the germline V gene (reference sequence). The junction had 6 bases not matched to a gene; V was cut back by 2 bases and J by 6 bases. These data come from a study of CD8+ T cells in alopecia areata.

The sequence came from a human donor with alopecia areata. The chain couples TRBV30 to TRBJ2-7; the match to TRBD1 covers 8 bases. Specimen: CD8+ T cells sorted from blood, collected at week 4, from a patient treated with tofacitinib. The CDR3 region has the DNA TGTGCCTGGAGTTATCAGGGGGCGCCCGAGCAGTACTTC. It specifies CAWSYQGAPEQYF. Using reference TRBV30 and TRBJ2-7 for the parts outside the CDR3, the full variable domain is SQTIHQWPATLVQPVGSPLSLECTVEGTSNPNLYWYRQAAGRGLQLLFYSVGIGQISSEVPQNLSASRPQDRQFILSSKKLLLSDSGFYLCAWSYQGAPEQYFGPGTRLTVT.